This T cell receptor (beta chain) was sequenced in a study of graft-versus-host responses after intestinal transplantation. At the level of the study: Grafts that recipients had were multivisceral, liver-intestinal, or isolated intestinal transplants.

The V gene's germline CDR1 is SGHNT and CDR2 YENEEA. This CDR3 region has 15 residues. V trimming: 4 bases; J trimming: 3 bases; junction bases outside the gene matches: 8. The data were produced by immunoSEQ multiplex PCR, yet TCRdb's version contains in-frame clones alone and is incomplete. This sample carries around 97,000 clones, around nine tenths of them seen once, and the ten largest clones take around 6%. The sample holds one count of this clone. The antigen is not known. The sequence came from a human donor who received an intestinal transplant. The sample consisted of unstimulated CD8+ T cells sorted from spleen or lymph node cells, taken before intestinal transplant. The V and J genes are TRBV11-3 and TRBJ2-7; 8 nucleotides align to TRBD1. CDR3 in DNA: TGTGCCAGCAGCTCCCGGGAACAGGGGGACTACGAGCAGTACTTC. Translating gives CASSSREQGDYEQYF.